This T cell receptor (beta chain) appears in the sequencing data of a study of blood T cell repertoires in COVID-19. As for the study in general: Specimens from acute and convalescent COVID-19 originated in the United States, Italy and Spain. PBMCs, B-cell-depleted T cells, or T cells provided the cDNA or gDNA that made up the material.

In the original workflow: Cell counts per sample came from amplifying reference gene primers. Using immunoSEQ multiplex PCR, the repertoire was profiled, and TCRdb retains in-frame clones only, with some absent. That table supplies the V and J calls and clone size; D and trimming were determined from the DNA. The data contain more than 95,000 clones, around 80% of them seen just once; the ten biggest clones take up over 5%. The germline V gene has CDR1 LGHDT and CDR2 YNNKEL (reference sequence). Trimming took 4 bases from V and 2 from J, leaving 2 bases between them. The CDR3 runs 12 residues. The chain has TRBV3-1 (or the pseudogene TRBV3-2) and TRBJ2-2; D remains unclear. Sequenced material: peripheral blood. The sequence derives from a man older than 75 with active or convalescent COVID-19. For the CDR3, the DNA is TGTGCCAGCAGCCCAAACACCGGGGAGCTGTTTTTT. Translation gives CASSPNTGELFF.